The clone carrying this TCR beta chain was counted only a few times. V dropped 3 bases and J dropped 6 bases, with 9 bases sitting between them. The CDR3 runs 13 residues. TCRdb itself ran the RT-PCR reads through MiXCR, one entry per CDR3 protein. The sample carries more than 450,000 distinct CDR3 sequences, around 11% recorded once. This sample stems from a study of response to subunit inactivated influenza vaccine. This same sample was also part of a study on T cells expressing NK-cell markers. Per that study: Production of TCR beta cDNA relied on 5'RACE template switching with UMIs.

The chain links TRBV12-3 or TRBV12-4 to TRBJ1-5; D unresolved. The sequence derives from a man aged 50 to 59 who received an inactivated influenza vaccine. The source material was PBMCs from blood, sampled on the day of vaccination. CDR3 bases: TGTGCCAGCAGTTTTAGAGGGTCTCAGCCCCAGCATTTT. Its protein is CASSFRGSQPQHF.